This is a list of T cell receptor beta chains from one sample in a study of T cell responses to AZD1222 COVID-19 vaccine. Using immunoSEQ multiplex PCR, the repertoire was profiled, and TCRdb retains in-frame clones only, with some absent. The data contain 95,000 to 130,000 clones, just over 85% of them singletons. The sequencing here drew on peripheral blood, taken on day 0 of AZD1222 vaccination. Every receptor here comes from an adult in good health. Each CDR3 is given with its conserved first and last residue. The D gene is left open where the match is weak. Expanded clones are given a class, and other clones once, few, many or no size at all.

cdr3_nt cdr3_aa d_call j_call v_call clone_size
TGTGCCAGCAGCCTCGGACAGGGTGCGAACACCATATATTTT CASSLGQGANTIYF TRBD1 TRBJ1-3 TRBV7-8 -
TGTGCCAGCAGCCTTGCGGGAAACATTCAGTACTTC CASSLAGNIQYF - TRBJ2-4 TRBV3-1/TRBV3-2 -
TGTGCCACCAGCAACAGACAGACAGGTCAGCCCCAGCATTTT CATSNRQTGQPQHF - TRBJ1-5 TRBV15 -
TGTGCCAGCAGTGACATCGCTAGCGGGAGCTCCTACAATGAGCAGTTCTTC CASSDIASGSSYNEQFF TRBD2 TRBJ2-1 TRBV6-4 -
TGTGCCAGCAGCTTAGCGGGGGTGGACACTGAAGCTTTCTTT CASSLAGVDTEAFF - TRBJ1-1 TRBV7-6 -
TGTGCCAGCACCCGAGGCGGGCTAGAAGAGACCCAGTACTTC CASTRGGLEETQYF - TRBJ2-5 TRBV7-9 -
TGTGCCAGCAGTACCGGCGCCAACACTGAAGCTTTCTTT CASSTGANTEAFF - TRBJ1-1 TRBV12-3/TRBV12-4 -
TGTGCCAGCAGCCAAGCGGCCCGAGAGACCCAGTACTTC CASSQAARETQYF - TRBJ2-5 TRBV3-1/TRBV3-2 -
TGTGCCAGCAGCTTTCTGGGGATGGGGTACACTGAAGCTTTCTTT CASSFLGMGYTEAFF - TRBJ1-1 TRBV7-9 -
TGTGCCAGCAGTTCGGGATCGTTTAATGGCTACACCTTC CASSSGSFNGYTF - TRBJ1-2 TRBV28 -
TGTGCCAGCAGCCAACGCAGGGACCTCATCGGTGAAGCTTTCTTT CASSQRRDLIGEAFF - TRBJ1-1 TRBV3-1/TRBV3-2 once
TGTGCCAGCAGCCCAGACCCATACAGGGGGCCGAATTCACCCCTCCACTTT CASSPDPYRGPNSPLHF TRBD1 TRBJ1-6 TRBV7-9 -